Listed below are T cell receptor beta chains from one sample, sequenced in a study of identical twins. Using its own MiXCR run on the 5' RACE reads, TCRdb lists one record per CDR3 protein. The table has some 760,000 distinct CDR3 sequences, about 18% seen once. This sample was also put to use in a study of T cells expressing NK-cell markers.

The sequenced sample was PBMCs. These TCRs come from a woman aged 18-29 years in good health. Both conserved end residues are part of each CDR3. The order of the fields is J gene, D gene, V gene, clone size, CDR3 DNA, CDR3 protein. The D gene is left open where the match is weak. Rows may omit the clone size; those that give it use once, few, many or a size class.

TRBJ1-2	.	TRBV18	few	TGTGCCAGCTCACCACCTACTAACTATGGCTACACCTTC	CASSPPTNYGYTF
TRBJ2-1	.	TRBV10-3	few	TGTGCCATCAGTGAGAGCTCCGGTGGGAACAATGAGCAGTTCTTC	CAISESSGGNNEQFF
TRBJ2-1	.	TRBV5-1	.	TGCGCCAGCAGCTCGGGTGGGGGAATCGGTACGTTCTTC	CASSSGGGIGTFF
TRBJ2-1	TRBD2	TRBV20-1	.	TGCAGTGCACGTCCCGTAGCGGGGGGGCTGAATGAGCAGTTCTTC	CSARPVAGGLNEQFF
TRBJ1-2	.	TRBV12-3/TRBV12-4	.	TGTGCCAGCACAGACGACAGCTTCTATGGCTACACCTTC	CASTDDSFYGYTF
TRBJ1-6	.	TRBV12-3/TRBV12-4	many	TGTGCCAGCAGTGAGAATGGGAGCCGTGGGAATTCACCCCTCCACTTT	CASSENGSRGNSPLHF
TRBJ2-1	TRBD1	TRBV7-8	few	TGTGCCAGCAGCTTAAGGACAGGGTGGGAGCAGTTCTTC	CASSLRTGWEQFF
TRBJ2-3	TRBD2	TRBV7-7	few	TGTGCCAGCAGCGCGGGACTAGCGAGGGGAGATACGCAGTATTTT	CASSAGLARGDTQYF
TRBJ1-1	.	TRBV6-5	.	TGTGCCAGCAGTTACTCGAGTTTGAACACTGAAGCTTTCTTT	CASSYSSLNTEAFF
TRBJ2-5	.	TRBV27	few	TGTGCCAGCACTTACGGAGAGACCCAGTACTTC	CASTYGETQYF
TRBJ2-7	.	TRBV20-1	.	TGCAGTGCTAGAGATGGGCAGGGGTTCCCCTACGAGCAGTACTTC	CSARDGQGFPYEQYF
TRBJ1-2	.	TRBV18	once	TGTGCCAGCTCACCAGTAGCAGGAGACCTCCCTAACTATGGCTACACCTTC	CASSPVAGDLPNYGYTF
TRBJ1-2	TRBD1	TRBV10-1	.	TGCGCCAGCAGCTACGACAGGGGCTATGGCTACACCTTC	CASSYDRGYGYTF
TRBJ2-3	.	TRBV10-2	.	TGCGCCAGCAGTGTGGGGACTCGGGCCACAGATACGCAGTATTTT	CASSVGTRATDTQYF
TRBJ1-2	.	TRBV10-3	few	TGTGCCCCGAAGAGCCGGGACAACGACTATGGCTACACCTTC	CAPKSRDNDYGYTF
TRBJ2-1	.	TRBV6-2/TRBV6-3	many	TGTGCCAGCAGTTACTGGGTGGGCAACAATGAGCAGTTCTTC	CASSYWVGNNEQFF
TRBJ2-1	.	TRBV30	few	TGTGCCTGGAGTACGGAGCATGTGCAGTTCTTC	CAWSTEHVQFF
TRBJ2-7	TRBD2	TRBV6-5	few	TGTGCCAGCAGTTATCCGAGGACTAGCGGCTACGAGCAGTACTTC	CASSYPRTSGYEQYF
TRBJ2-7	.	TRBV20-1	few	TGCAGTGCTGAAGAGGCCGGGGGACCAAGCTCCTACGAGCAGTACTTC	CSAEEAGGPSSYEQYF
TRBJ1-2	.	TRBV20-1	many	TGCAGTGCTAGAGAGTGGGGGCAGGGTAACTATGGCTACACCTTC	CSAREWGQGNYGYTF
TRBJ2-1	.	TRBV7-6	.	TGTGCCAGCAGCTCAAGAGGTCCCGACAATGAGCAGTTCTTC	CASSSRGPDNEQFF
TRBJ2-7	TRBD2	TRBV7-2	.	TGTGCCAGCAGTTCCGGGACTAGCGGGGGTATTCGGCAGTACTTC	CASSSGTSGGIRQYF
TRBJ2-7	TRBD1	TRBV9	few	TGTGCCAGCAGCGAGGGGACAGGATCTTACTACGAGCAGTACTTC	CASSEGTGSYYEQYF
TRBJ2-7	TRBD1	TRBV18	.	TGTGCCAGCTCACCGGCAGGGGGCAACGAGCAGTACTTC	CASSPAGGNEQYF
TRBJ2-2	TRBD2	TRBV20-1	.	TGCAGTGCTAGACGATTGACTAGCGCCACCGGGGAGCTGTTTTTT	CSARRLTSATGELFF
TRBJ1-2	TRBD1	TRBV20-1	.	TGCAGTGCTAGAGAGCTCTCGGGACAGTTTGTTTGGTTC	CSARELSGQFVWF
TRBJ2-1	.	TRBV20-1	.	TGCAGTGCTAAGCCAGCCTTTACAGGGTACAATGAGCAGTTCTTC	CSAKPAFTGYNEQFF
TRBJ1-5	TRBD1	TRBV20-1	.	TGCAGTGCCGCACGGACAGGGAGGCAGCCCCAGCATTTT	CSAARTGRQPQHF
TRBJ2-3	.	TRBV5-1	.	TGCGCCAGCAGCTCTAACCCGGGAACAGATACGCAGTATTTT	CASSSNPGTDTQYF
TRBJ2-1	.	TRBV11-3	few	TGTGCCAGCAGCCACCGACGAGGTAATGAGCAGTTCTTC	CASSHRRGNEQFF
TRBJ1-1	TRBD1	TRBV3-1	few	TGTGCCAGCGGTCGACAGGGTGGGCCTGAAGCTTTCTTT	CASGRQGGPEAFF
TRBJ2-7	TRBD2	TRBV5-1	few	TGCGCCAGCAGCTTGGCCTCGAGCGGGGGCTACGAGCAGTACTTC	CASSLASSGGYEQYF
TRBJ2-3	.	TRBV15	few	TGTGCCACCAGCAGAGTCGGACCCGCGACTACGCAGTATTTT	CATSRVGPATTQYF
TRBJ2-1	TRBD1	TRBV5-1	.	TGCGCCAGCAGCTTGGAGGGACAGGGGGCCAGCAAGTTCTTC	CASSLEGQGASKFF
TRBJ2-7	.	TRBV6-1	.	TGTGCCAGCACCCCAGAGGGGGAAAGCTCCTACGAGCAGTACTTC	CASTPEGESSYEQYF
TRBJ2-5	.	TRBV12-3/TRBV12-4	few	TGTGCCAGCAGCCTTCGGGGACTGGGAGGTAAAGAGACCCAGTACTTC	CASSLRGLGGKETQYF
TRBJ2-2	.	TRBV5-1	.	TGCGCCAGCAGCATACAGGAGACCACCGGGGAGCTGTTTTTT	CASSIQETTGELFF
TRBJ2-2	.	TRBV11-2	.	TGTGCCAGCAGCGGCCTCCTAGGCGGGGAGCTGTTTTTT	CASSGLLGGELFF
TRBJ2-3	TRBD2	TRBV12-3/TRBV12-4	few	TGTGCCAGCACCCCGGGACTAGCGGGCACTAGCACAGATACGCAGTATTTT	CASTPGLAGTSTDTQYF
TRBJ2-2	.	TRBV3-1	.	TGTGCCAGCAGCCGATCAGGGGTGTTGAACACCGGGGAGCTGTTTTTT	CASSRSGVLNTGELFF
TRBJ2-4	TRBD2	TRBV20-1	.	TGCAGTGCTAGTCTTCGCGCTAGCGGGGGCAACATTCAGTACTTC	CSASLRASGGNIQYF